This TCR beta chain was captured in a study of T cells after yellow fever vaccination. This CDR3 is 16 amino acids long. V lost 10 bases to trimming and J lost 0 bases; unmatched junction nucleotides: 12. Germline lookup yields CDR1 ENHRY and CDR2 SYGVKD. Study outcomes and limitations: After the booster, about 95% of CD4 and more than 75% of CD8 primary-response clones were re-detected. One caveat is that FACS-sorted repertoires could contain abundant clonotypes contaminating from the bulk population.

This clonotype showed up just a few times. Its antigen is not known. The study made its TCR cDNA through 5'RACE template switching. That step introduced a universal primer site along with UMIs. TCRdb itself ran the 5' RACE reads through MiXCR, one entry per CDR3 protein. The table has about 160,000 distinct CDR3 sequences, 6% to 7.5% seen once. Here the sequenced sample was CD4+ T cells sorted from PBMCs, taken roughly 5 days after the first yellow fever vaccination. The V call is TRBV10-3, the J call TRBJ1-3, with 7 positions matching TRBD1. The TCR comes from a young man who received the YFV17D yellow fever vaccine. The CDR3 protein is CATQTWTGLSGNTIYF. The CDR3 DNA reads as TGTGCCACCCAAACTTGGACAGGTCTCTCTGGAAACACCATATATTTT.